These 18 T cell receptor beta chains share one sample of origin, sequenced in a study of Ad26.COV2.S vaccination and SARS-CoV-2 variants. As to treatment: 15 to 20 received Ad26.COV2.S at low or high dose, single or two shots; 5 received placebo; per-sample allocation not given. Day 63 after the first vaccine or placebo injection was the time point for sampling. Using immunoSEQ multiplex PCR, the repertoire was profiled, and TCRdb retains in-frame clones only, with some absent. The table lists 450,000 to 550,000 clones, about 88% of them singletons. Material: peripheral blood, obtained in a trial of Ad26.COV2.S vaccine versus placebo. All receptors come from a person aged 18 to 59 who received the Ad26.COV2.S COVID-19 vaccine or a placebo.

This clone came up a few times. The chain employs TRBV4-2 and TRBJ2-7, with TRBD2 matching over 11 bases. There are 16 residues in the CDR3. Trimming cost V 4 bases and J 6 bases; bases outside gene matches: 11. The germline gives CDR1 LGHNA, CDR2 YNFKEQ. CDR3 region: CASSRVISGGAAEQYF. CDR3 coding DNA: TGTGCCAGCAGCCGAGTAATTAGCGGGGGGGCCGCCGAGCAGTACTTC.

V and J are TRBV11-2 and TRBJ2-2; D is undetermined. The CDR3 is 14 amino acids. Trimming removed 2 bases at V and 2 bases at J, with 6 bases between. The germline V gene has CDR1 SGHAT and CDR2 FQNNGV. The CDR3 nucleotides read TGTGCCAGCAGCTTACCACCCAACACCGGGGAGCTGTTTTTT. Its translation is CASSLPPNTGELFF.

The chain uses TRBV21-1 and TRBJ2-5; the DNA was not used to check the table's D call, TRBD1. TRBV21-1 is a pseudogene locus. The CDR3 totals 14 residues. CDR3 in amino acids: CASSPGQGRETQYF. The CDR3 nucleotides are TGTGCCAGCAGTCCGGGACAGGGGAGGGAGACCCAGTACTTC.

The chain joins TRBV24-1 to TRBJ1-4; 7 bases agree with TRBD1. The J segment lost 7 bases and the V segment lost 5 bases, leaving 12 bases of the junction unmatched. The CDR3 is made up of 16 amino acids. Germline CDR1 reads KGHDR; CDR2 reads SFDVKD. The CDR3 protein is CATSGRGGEGPEKLFF. CDR3 coding DNA: TGTGCCACCAGTGGAAGAGGGGGCGAAGGTCCTGAAAAACTGTTTTTT.

The chain uses TRBV5-1 and TRBJ2-2; 7 bases agree with TRBD2. Germline-derived CDR1 and CDR2 are SGHRS and YFSETQ. CDR3 length equals 14 residues. Losses at the gene ends were 3 bases for V and 7 bases for J; bases not matched to a gene: 6. The CDR3 protein is CASSSPGRVGELFF. Here the CDR3 DNA reads TGCGCCAGCAGCTCCCCAGGGAGGGTCGGGGAGCTGTTTTTT.

The V and J genes are TRBV19 and TRBJ2-5; tentatively, D is TRBD1 or TRBD2 (5 bases each). Trimming took 9 bases from V and 0 from J, leaving 17 bases between them. The CDR3 loop spans 15 amino acids. Germline assignment: CDR1 LNHDA and CDR2 SQIVND (reference sequence). The CDR3 region has the DNA TGTGCCAGCTCCGCGAGGGGCTGGTACCAAGAGACCCAGTACTTC. This translates into CASSARGWYQETQYF.

J is TRBJ1-6 and V is TRBV4-1; the D gene is possibly TRBD1 (6 bases). V was clipped by 4 bases and J by 8 bases, with 18 bases between them. CDR3 length: 16 amino acids. Looked up from germline, CDR1 is MGHRA and CDR2 is YSYEKL. This CDR3 is CASSRNFQQGYSPLHF. CDR3 DNA sequence: TGCGCCAGCAGCCGCAATTTCCAACAGGGCTATTCACCCCTCCACTTT.

For the CDR3, the DNA is TGCAGTGCTAGTCGGGGACTAGCGGTCGGGGAGCTGTTTTTT. Translation gives CSASRGLAVGELFF. V usage is TRBV20-1 and J usage is TRBJ2-2; 11 bases agree with TRBD2. The junction had 4 bases not matched to a gene; V was cut back by 3 bases and J by 7 bases. The CDR3 is 14 residues long. Germline V gene lookup returns CDR1 DFQATT and CDR2 SNEGSKA (reference sequence).

V and J are TRBV7-2 and TRBJ1-2; 7 bases map to TRBD1. The CDR3 sequence is 13 residues long. The V gene's germline CDR1 is SGHTA and CDR2 FQGNSA. With 5 bases clipped from V and 6 bases from J, the junction kept 6 bases outside the gene matches. CDR3 protein: CASSPGTEHGYTF. Written as DNA, the CDR3 is TGTGCCAGCAGCCCCGGGACAGAACATGGCTACACCTTC.

This chain joins TRBV30 and TRBJ1-3; D may be TRBD1 (5 bases). V lost 5 bases and J lost 3, with 8 bases in between. This CDR3 is 12 amino acids long. Germline V gene data show CDR1 as GTSNPN and CDR2 as SVGIG (reference sequence). This CDR3 reads CAWGTYGNTIYF. CDR3 bases: TGTGCCTGGGGGACCTATGGAAACACCATATATTTT. The variable domain in full, with the rest retrieved from reference TRBV30 and TRBJ1-3, is SQTIHQWPATLVQPVGSPLSLECTVEGTSNPNLYWYRQAAGRGLQLLFYSVGIGQISSEVPQNLSASRPQDRQFILSSKKLLLSDSGFYLCAWGTYGNTIYFGEGSWLTVV.

This chain joins TRBV27 and TRBJ1-4; possibly TRBD1 for D (6 bases). CDR1 and CDR2 (germline): MNHEY, SMNVEV (reference sequence). Trimming cost V 4 bases and J 7 bases, with 13 bases left between them. The CDR3 is 14 amino acids. The CDR3 loop reads CASSWGATGEKLFF. The CDR3 bases are TGTGCCAGCAGTTGGGGGGCCACTGGTGAAAAACTGTTTTTT.

The rearrangement joins TRBV18 to TRBJ2-2, with no clear D. Trimming stripped 4 bases from V and 1 base from J, with 10 bases between. CDR3 length: 15 amino acids. The germline V gene encodes CDR1 KGHSH and CDR2 LQKENI. The CDR3 nucleotides read TGTGCCAGCTCACAAGTCGGCCTGAACACCGGGGAGCTGTTTTTT. Amino acids: CASSQVGLNTGELFF.

The CDR3 protein is CATSDLRGSEAGELFF. DNA of the CDR3: TGTGCCACCAGTGATTTGAGGGGGAGTGAGGCCGGGGAGCTGTTTTTT. The J gene is TRBJ2-2, the V gene TRBV24-1; tentative D call: TRBD1 (6 bases). The CDR3 length is 16 residues. Per the germline V gene, CDR1 is KGHDR and CDR2 is SFDVKD. V lost 0 bases and J lost 6, with 13 bases in between.

This clone was recorded only once. V is TRBV20-1 and J is TRBJ1-2, with TRBD1 as a possible D gene (5 bases). V was shortened by 6 bases and J by 5 bases, with 10 bases between the two germline ends. This CDR3 is built from 11 residues. Germline V gives CDR1 DFQATT, CDR2 SNEGSKA (reference sequence). The CDR3 sequence: CSAPGEYGYTF. CDR3 nucleotide sequence: TGCAGTGCCCCGGGGGAGTATGGCTACACCTTC.

As concerns this clone: One end of the junction does not line up with germline, which may come from a read error. The sample carries other DNA sequences with the same CDR3. V usage is TRBV7-8 and J usage is TRBJ2-7; D may be TRBD2 (5 bases). The V gene's germline CDR1 is SGHVS and CDR2 FQNEAQ. This CDR3 has 13 amino acids. CDR3 in amino acids: CASSSSGGYEQYF. CDR3 DNA sequence: TGTGCCAGTAGCTCAAGCGGCGGCTACGAGCAGTACTTC.

This clone was counted a single time. This chain uses TRBV28 with TRBJ1-1; tentative D call: TRBD1 (5 bases). This CDR3 is built from 16 residues. From germline, CDR1 is MDHEN and CDR2 SYDVKM. Trimming removed 4 bases at V and 4 bases at J, with 19 bases between. The CDR3 nucleotides are TGTGCCAGCAGTTCAACGAACGACAGAAGGGGCACTGAAGCTTTCTTT. Protein product: CASSSTNDRRGTEAFF.

The chain carries TRBV5-1 and TRBJ2-1, with D uncertain. The CDR3 length is 16 residues. Germline CDR1 reads SGHRS; CDR2 reads YFSETQ. The germline V and J ends were trimmed by 0 bases and 0 bases, with 10 bases remaining between them. The CDR3 DNA follows: TGCGCCAGCAGCTTGGCCGCGGTTAGCTCCTACAATGAGCAGTTCTTC. Translated: CASSLAAVSSYNEQFF.

The chain uses TRBV4-3 and TRBJ1-3; D uncertain. Germline V lookup: CDR1 LGHNA, CDR2 YSLEER. Trimming pared 1 base from V and 4 bases from J, leaving 5 bases between. This CDR3 has 13 residues. CDR3 protein: CASSQAGGNTIYF. The CDR3, as DNA: TGCGCCAGCAGCCAAGCCGGGGGAAACACCATATATTTT.